This is a list of T cell receptor beta chains from one sample in a study of T cells in Graves' hyperthyroidism and ophthalmopathy. TCRdb ran MiXCR on the multiplex PCR reads and lists one entry per CDR3 protein. The sample consists of around 500,000 distinct CDR3 sequences, 12% to 15% of them appearing once. The source material was blood. These receptors originate from a woman in her forties with Graves' hyperthyroidism. CDR3s include the opening cysteine and the closing phenylalanine or tryptophan. The D gene is left open where the match is weak. Size is stated for part of the rows, as once, few or many counts, or as a class when the clone is expanded.

D gene,clone size,J gene,V gene,CDR3 protein,CDR3 DNA
-,many,TRBJ2-7,TRBV19,CASSNRVRSYEQYF,TGTGCCAGTAGTAACAGGGTGAGATCCTACGAGCAGTACTTC
-,many,TRBJ2-3,TRBV20-1,CSARGTTGTEAITDTQYF,TGCAGTGCTAGGGGGACGACCGGGACGGAGGCGATCACAGATACGCAGTATTTT
-,many,TRBJ1-1,TRBV29-1,CSVAGYHPEAFF,TGCAGCGTCGCAGGGTACCATCCTGAAGCTTTCTTT
-,many,TRBJ2-1,TRBV27,CASSLRESAYNEQFF,TGTGCCAGCAGTTTACGGGAGTCTGCCTACAATGAGCAGTTCTTC
TRBD1,many,TRBJ2-6,TRBV6-1,CASSEEWTGISTGANVLTF,TGTGCCAGCAGTGAAGAGTGGACAGGGATATCCACTGGGGCCAACGTCCTGACTTTC
TRBD1,-,TRBJ2-7,TRBV4-1,CASSLQQGANRYEQYF,TGCGCCAGCAGCTTACAACAGGGGGCGAATCGTTACGAGCAGTACTTC
-,many,TRBJ1-4,TRBV25-1,CASTPTPGGDVEKLFF,TGTGCCAGCACTCCAACTCCGGGAGGGGATGTTGAAAAACTGTTTTTT
-,many,TRBJ2-1,TRBV5-1,CASSPDTLSSYNEQFF,TGCGCCAGCAGCCCCGACACGCTAAGCTCCTACAATGAGCAGTTCTTC
TRBD1,many,TRBJ1-3,TRBV11-2,CASQQTGAGNTIYF,TGTGCCAGCCAACAGACAGGGGCTGGAAACACCATATATTTT
TRBD1,-,TRBJ1-2,TRBV5-1,CASSLTPDRGDGYTF,TGCGCCAGCAGCTTAACCCCGGACAGGGGTGATGGCTACACCTTC
-,-,TRBJ1-6,TRBV4-1,CASSQERESPLHF,TGCGCCAGCAGCCAAGAAAGGGAATCACCCCTCCACTTT
TRBD1,few,TRBJ2-7,TRBV4-1,CASSRNPLQGAMNEQYF,TGCGCCAGCAGCCGCAATCCGCTACAGGGGGCTATGAACGAGCAGTACTTC
-,-,TRBJ2-2,TRBV3-1,CASSQWEDNTGELFF,TGTGCCAGCAGCCAATGGGAGGACAACACCGGGGAGCTGTTTTTT
TRBD2,-,TRBJ2-2,TRBV7-9,CASSHAPSGSAKAGELFF,TGTGCCAGCAGCCACGCGCCTAGCGGGAGTGCTAAGGCCGGGGAGCTGTTTTTT
-,-,TRBJ2-7,TRBV28,CASSFGGVQGYEQYF,TGTGCCAGCAGTTTCGGCGGGGTTCAAGGCTACGAGCAGTACTTC
-,many,TRBJ1-5,TRBV19,CASSAQRGSGNQPQHF,TGTGCCAGTTCCGCACAAAGGGGCAGTGGCAATCAGCCCCAGCATTTT
-,many,TRBJ2-7,TRBV11-3,CASSLEETGNEQYF,TGTGCCAGCAGCTTAGAGGAAACAGGGAACGAGCAGTACTTC
-,many,TRBJ2-7,TRBV28,CASRTDMKYEQYF,TGTGCCAGCAGGACAGATATGAAATACGAGCAGTACTTC
TRBD2,-,TRBJ2-7,TRBV7-2,CASSLESLAGGPYEQYF,TGTGCCAGCAGCTTAGAATCTCTAGCGGGAGGCCCCTACGAGCAGTACTTC
-,-,TRBJ2-1,TRBV7-9,CASSRDPSNEQFF,TGTGCCAGCAGCCGGGACCCTTCGAATGAGCAGTTCTTC
-,-,TRBJ2-5,TRBV20-1,CSARGGFGETQYF,TGCAGTGCTAGAGGAGGTTTCGGAGAGACCCAGTACTTC
-,-,TRBJ1-3,TRBV3-1,CASTRNPPGAFPSGNTIYF,TGTGCCAGCACCAGAAATCCCCCAGGCGCCTTCCCCTCTGGAAACACCATATATTTT
TRBD2,many,TRBJ2-7,TRBV27,CASSPVAGGAYEQYF,TGTGCCAGCAGTCCGGTAGCGGGAGGGGCCTACGAGCAGTACTTC
-,many,TRBJ1-1,TRBV20-1,CSARLEVLGTEAFF,TGCAGTGCTAGATTGGAGGTCTTGGGCACTGAAGCTTTCTTT